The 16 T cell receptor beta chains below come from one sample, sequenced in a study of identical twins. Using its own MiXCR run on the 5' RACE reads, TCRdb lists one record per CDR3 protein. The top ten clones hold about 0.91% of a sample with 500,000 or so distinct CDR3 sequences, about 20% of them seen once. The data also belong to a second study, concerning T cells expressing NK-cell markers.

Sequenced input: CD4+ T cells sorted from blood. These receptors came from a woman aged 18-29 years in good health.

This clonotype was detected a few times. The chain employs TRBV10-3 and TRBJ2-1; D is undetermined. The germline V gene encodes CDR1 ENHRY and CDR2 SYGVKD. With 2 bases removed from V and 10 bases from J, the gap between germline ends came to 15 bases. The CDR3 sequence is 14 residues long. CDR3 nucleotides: TGTGCCATCAGTGAGCCGCATGGGGTGGAGGAGCAGTTCTTC. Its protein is CAISEPHGVEEQFF.

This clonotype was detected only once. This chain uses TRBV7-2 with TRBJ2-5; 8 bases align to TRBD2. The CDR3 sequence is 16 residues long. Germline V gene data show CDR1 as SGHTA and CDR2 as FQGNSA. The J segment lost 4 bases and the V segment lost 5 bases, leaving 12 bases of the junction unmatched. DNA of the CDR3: TGTGCCAGCAGCCCCCTCACCGGGACTAGGGGAGAGACCCAGTACTTC. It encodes CASSPLTGTRGETQYF. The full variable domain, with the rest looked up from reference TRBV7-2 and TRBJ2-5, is GAGVSQSPSNKVTEKGKDVELRCDPISGHTALYWYRQSLGQGLEFLIYFQGNSAPDKSGLPSDRFSAERTGGSVSTLTIQRTQQEDSAVYLCASSPLTGTRGETQYFGPGTRLLVL.

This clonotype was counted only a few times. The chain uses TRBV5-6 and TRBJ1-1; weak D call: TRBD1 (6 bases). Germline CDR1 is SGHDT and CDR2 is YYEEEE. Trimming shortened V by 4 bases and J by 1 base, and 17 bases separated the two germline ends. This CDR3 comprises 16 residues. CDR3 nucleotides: TGTGCCAGCAGCCGCGAGCCGGGACACAGGAACACTGAAGCTTTCTTT. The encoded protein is CASSREPGHRNTEAFF.

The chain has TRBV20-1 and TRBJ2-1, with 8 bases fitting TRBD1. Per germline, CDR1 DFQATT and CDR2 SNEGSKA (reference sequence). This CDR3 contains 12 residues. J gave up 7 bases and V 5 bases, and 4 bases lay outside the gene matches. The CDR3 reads CSAGGQANEQFF. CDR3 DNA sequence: TGCAGTGCTGGGGGACAGGCGAATGAGCAGTTCTTC.

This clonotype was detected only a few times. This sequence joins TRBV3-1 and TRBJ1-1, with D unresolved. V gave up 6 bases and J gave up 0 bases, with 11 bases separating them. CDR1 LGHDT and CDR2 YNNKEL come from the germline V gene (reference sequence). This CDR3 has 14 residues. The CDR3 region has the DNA TGTGCCAGCAGTACAGCCCACCTGAACACTGAAGCTTTCTTT. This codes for CASSTAHLNTEAFF.

The CDR3 region has the DNA TGCGCCAGCAGCTTTAAAGGGGGCAAGACCCAGTACTTC. Translated, it gives CASSFKGGKTQYF. The rearrangement links TRBV5-1 to TRBJ2-5, with TRBD1 identical over 7 bases. From germline, CDR1 is SGHRS and CDR2 YFSETQ. The J segment lost 6 bases and the V segment lost 2 bases, leaving 4 bases of the junction unmatched. CDR3 size: 13 residues.

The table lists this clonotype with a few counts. CDR3 in amino acids: CASSARKGELFF. CDR3 in DNA: TGTGCCAGCTCCGCCCGAAAAGGGGAGCTGTTTTTT. The chain links TRBV3-1 to TRBJ2-2; D is uncertain. This CDR3 is built from 12 residues. The germline CDR1 and CDR2 sequences are LGHDT and YNNKEL (reference sequence). Trimming cost V 8 bases and J 8 bases, with 12 bases left between them.

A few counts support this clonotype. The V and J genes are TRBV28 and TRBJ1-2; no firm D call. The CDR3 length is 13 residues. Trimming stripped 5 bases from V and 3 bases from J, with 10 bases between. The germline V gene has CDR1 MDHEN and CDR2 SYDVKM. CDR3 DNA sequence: TGTGCCAGCAGTAACAAAGTCCACTATGGCTACACCTTC. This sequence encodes CASSNKVHYGYTF.

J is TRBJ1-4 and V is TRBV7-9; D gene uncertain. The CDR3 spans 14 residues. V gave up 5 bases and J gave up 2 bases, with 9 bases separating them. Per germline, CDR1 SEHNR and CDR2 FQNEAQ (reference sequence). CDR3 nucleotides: TGTGCCAGCAGCCTCGTTAGCACTAATGAAAAACTGTTTTTT. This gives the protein CASSLVSTNEKLFF.

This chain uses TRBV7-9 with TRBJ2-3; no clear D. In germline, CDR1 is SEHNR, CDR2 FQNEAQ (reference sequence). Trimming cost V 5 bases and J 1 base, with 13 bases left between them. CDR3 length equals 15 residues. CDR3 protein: CASSPGRIRTDTQYF. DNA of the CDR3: TGTGCCAGCAGCCCAGGACGGATCCGCACAGATACGCAGTATTTT.

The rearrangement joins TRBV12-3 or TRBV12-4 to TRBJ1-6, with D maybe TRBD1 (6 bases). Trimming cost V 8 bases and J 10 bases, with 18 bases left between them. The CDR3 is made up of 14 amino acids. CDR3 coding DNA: TGTGCCAGCGGCACTCAACAGGGACGGTCACCCCTCCACTTT. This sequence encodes CASGTQQGRSPLHF.

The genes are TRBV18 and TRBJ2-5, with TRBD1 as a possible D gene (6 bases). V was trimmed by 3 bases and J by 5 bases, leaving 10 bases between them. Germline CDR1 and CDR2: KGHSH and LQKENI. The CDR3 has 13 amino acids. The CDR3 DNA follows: TGTGCCAGCTCACCGGGGGCCTCGGAGACCCAGTACTTC. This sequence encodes CASSPGASETQYF.

Here the CDR3 reads CSARVATDTQYF. The CDR3 DNA follows: TGCAGTGCTAGAGTGGCCACAGATACGCAGTATTTT. The rearrangement links TRBV20-1 to TRBJ2-3; D gene unclear. Germline V gene data show CDR1 as DFQATT and CDR2 as SNEGSKA (reference sequence). The CDR3 sequence is 12 residues long. Trimming left V 1 base short and J 2 bases short, with 4 bases between.

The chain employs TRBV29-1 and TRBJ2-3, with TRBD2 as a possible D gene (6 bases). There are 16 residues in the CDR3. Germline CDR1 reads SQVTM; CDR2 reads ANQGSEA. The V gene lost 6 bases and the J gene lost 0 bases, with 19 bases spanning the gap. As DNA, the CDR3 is TGCAGCGTGAGAGGGTATCGTAGCGGTAGCACAGATACGCAGTATTTT. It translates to CSVRGYRSGSTDTQYF.

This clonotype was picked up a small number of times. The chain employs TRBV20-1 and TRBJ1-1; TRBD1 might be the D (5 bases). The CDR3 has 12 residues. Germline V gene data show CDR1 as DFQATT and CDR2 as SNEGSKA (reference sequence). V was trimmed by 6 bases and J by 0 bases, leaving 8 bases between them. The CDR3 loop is CSAGTVNTEAFF. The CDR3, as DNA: TGCAGTGCCGGGACGGTGAACACTGAAGCTTTCTTT.

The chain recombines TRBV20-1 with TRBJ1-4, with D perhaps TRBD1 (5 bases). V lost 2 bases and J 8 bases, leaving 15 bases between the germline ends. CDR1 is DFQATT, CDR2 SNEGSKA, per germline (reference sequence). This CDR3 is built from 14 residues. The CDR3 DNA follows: TGCAGTGCTAGACAGGACACGGTAGAAGAAAAACTGTTTTTT. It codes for CSARQDTVEEKLFF.